This TCR beta chain was retrieved from a study of cytomegalovirus exposure and HLA in healthy donors. The PCR contained 60 Vbeta and 13 Jbeta primers. TCRdb's table, derived via immunoSEQ multiplex PCR, lists solely in-frame clones and lacks some. The sample carries approximately 290,000 clones, 80% recorded once. Germline V gives CDR1 PRHDT, CDR2 FYEKMQ (reference sequence). The CDR3 is 16 amino acids. The V segment lost 5 bases and the J segment 4 bases; nucleotides outside the gene matches: 9. This clone was detected only once. This chain links TRBV13 with TRBJ2-2, with TRBD1 identical over 8 bases. This sequence originates from a girl aged 2-10 years in good health and CMV-seronegative. The source material was PBMCs. The CDR3 region has the DNA TGTGCCAGCAGCGAGAGGGGACAGGTCCCCACCGGGGAGCTGTTTTTT. Translated: CASSERGQVPTGELFF.